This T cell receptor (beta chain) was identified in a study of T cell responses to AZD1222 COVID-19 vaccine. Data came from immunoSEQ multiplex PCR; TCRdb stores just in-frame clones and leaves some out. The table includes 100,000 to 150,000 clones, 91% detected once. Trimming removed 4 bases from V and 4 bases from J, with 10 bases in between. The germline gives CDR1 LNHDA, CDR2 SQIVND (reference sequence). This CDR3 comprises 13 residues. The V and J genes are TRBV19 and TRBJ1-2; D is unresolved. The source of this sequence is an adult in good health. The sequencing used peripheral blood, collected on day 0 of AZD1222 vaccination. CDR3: CASSKYEAYGYTF. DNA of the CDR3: TGTGCCAGTAGTAAGTACGAAGCCTATGGCTACACCTTC. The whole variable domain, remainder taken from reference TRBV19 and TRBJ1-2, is DGGITQSPKYLFRKEGQNVTLSCEQNLNHDAMYWYRQDPGQGLRLIYYSQIVNDFQKGDIAEGYSVSREKKESFPLTVTSAQKNPTAFYLCASSKYEAYGYTFGSGTRLTVV.